The 23 T cell receptor beta chains listed next were all sequenced from one sample in a study of cytomegalovirus exposure and HLA in healthy donors. Researchers ran the PCR with 60 Vbeta and 13 Jbeta primers. Using immunoSEQ multiplex PCR, the repertoire was profiled, and TCRdb retains in-frame clones only, with some absent. Among about 130,000 clones listed, about 82% were seen once. The sequenced material came from PBMCs. Source of these receptors: a boy aged 5-17 years in good health and CMV-seronegative.

The rearrangement joins TRBV4-2 to TRBJ1-3; 7 bases line up with TRBD1. The germline V gene encodes CDR1 LGHNA and CDR2 YNFKEQ. After removal of 8 bases from V and 0 bases from J, the junction contained 10 bases not matched to a gene. The CDR3 has 16 residues. The chain's CDR3 is CASREQGTNSGNTIYF. CDR3 coding DNA: TGTGCCAGCCGCGAACAGGGGACGAACTCTGGAAACACCATATATTTT.

The rearrangement uses TRBV4-1 and TRBJ1-1, with D possibly being TRBD1 (5 bases). The V gene's germline CDR1 is MGHRA and CDR2 YSYEKL. The CDR3 contains 13 residues. V lost 4 bases, J lost 4 bases, and 10 bases lay in between. The CDR3 spells CASSRGGSTEAFF. CDR3 sequence (DNA): TGCGCCAGCAGCCGGGGGGGTAGCACTGAAGCTTTCTTT.

This clone has only one observation. The DNA of the CDR3 is TGTGCCAGCAGCCCGATCGGGGACTCCTACGAGCAGTACTTC. Its protein is CASSPIGDSYEQYF. The chain joins TRBV5-4 to TRBJ2-7; perhaps TRBD2 as D (5 bases). V was cut by 4 bases and J by 0 bases, with 11 bases left in between. CDR1 is SGHNT, CDR2 YYREEE, per germline (reference sequence). This CDR3 has 14 amino acids.

The sample holds a few counts of this clone. The chain is built from TRBV18 and TRBJ2-1, with a weak D call TRBD2 (6 bases). With 3 bases removed from V and 0 bases from J, the gap between germline ends came to 9 bases. There are 15 residues in the CDR3. Germline V gene sequence: CDR1 KGHSH, CDR2 LQKENI. In nucleotides, the CDR3 is TGTGCCAGCTCACCCGGGAGTATCTCCTACAATGAGCAGTTCTTC. Its translation is CASSPGSISYNEQFF.

Regarding this clone: The same CDR3 also results from other DNA sequences found in this sample. J is TRBJ2-1 and V is TRBV5-6; D unclear. The CDR3 is made up of 13 amino acids. Germline CDR1 and CDR2: SGHDT and YYEEEE. The V and J ends lost 0 bases and 6 bases respectively, with 7 bases between them. CDR3 residues: CASSLGLTNEQFF. The CDR3 DNA sequence: TGTGCCAGCAGCTTGGGGCTTACCAATGAGCAGTTCTTC.

V gene TRBV25-1 combines with J gene TRBJ2-1; 9 bases are shared with TRBD1. Germline lookup yields CDR1 MGHDK and CDR2 SYGVNS. This CDR3 region has 16 residues. The V segment lost 3 bases and the J segment 5 bases; nucleotides outside the gene matches: 8. The CDR3 reads CASSDSRDREDNEQFF. The CDR3 bases are TGTGCCAGCAGTGACTCACGGGACAGGGAGGACAATGAGCAGTTCTTC. The whole variable domain, remainder taken from reference TRBV25-1 and TRBJ2-1, is EADIYQTPRYLVIGTGKKITLECSQTMGHDKMYWYQQDPGMELHLIHYSYGVNSTEKGDLSSESTVSRIRTEHFPLTLESARPSHTSQYLCASSDSRDREDNEQFFGPGTRLTVL.

This sequence joins TRBV19 and TRBJ1-1; tentative D call: TRBD1 (6 bases). V gave up 9 bases and J gave up 1 base, with 21 bases separating them. Germline values: CDR1 LNHDA, CDR2 SQIVND (reference sequence). CDR3 size: 16 residues. The CDR3 coding sequence is TGTGCCAGCCAATATAGGGGGGAGGGCTCGAACACTGAAGCTTTCTTT. It encodes CASQYRGEGSNTEAFF.

V is TRBV30 and J is TRBJ2-7; 8 positions agree with TRBD1. Germline V gene data show CDR1 as GTSNPN and CDR2 as SVGIG (reference sequence). The CDR3 has 13 residues. The trim removed 3 bases at V and 2 bases at J, leaving 3 bases unmatched. The CDR3 protein is CAWRYRGTYEQYF. CDR3 bases: TGTGCCTGGAGGTACAGGGGGACCTACGAGCAGTACTTC.

The chain is built from TRBV5-6 and TRBJ2-7, with D maybe TRBD2 (6 bases). The ends were cut back, 4 bases at V and 7 bases at J, with 18 bases in the middle. Germline values: CDR1 SGHDT, CDR2 YYEEEE. CDR3 size: 14 residues. The CDR3 DNA reads as TGTGCCAGCAGCATTGGGGGGAGCCGTATGGAGCAGTACTTC. Translating it yields CASSIGGSRMEQYF.

This clone occurred once. V gene TRBV27 combines with J gene TRBJ1-5; 9 bases align to TRBD1. Germline V gives CDR1 MNHEY, CDR2 SMNVEV (reference sequence). Trimming at V came to 5 bases and at J to 6 bases, leaving 2 bases not matched to a gene. The CDR3 consists of 13 residues. The CDR3 region is CASSGQGFQPQHF. The CDR3 DNA sequence: TGTGCCAGCAGTGGACAGGGGTTTCAGCCCCAGCATTTT.

This clone was counted between two and nine times. This chain links TRBV9 with TRBJ2-4; 7 bases line up with TRBD2. Germline V gene data show CDR1 as SGDLS and CDR2 as YYNGEE. The J segment lost 8 bases and the V segment lost 3 bases, leaving 14 bases of the junction unmatched. CDR3 length equals 16 residues. The CDR3 region is CASSAGARGLDDIQYF. The CDR3 region has the DNA TGTGCCAGCAGCGCCGGAGCTCGAGGACTAGATGACATTCAGTACTTC.

The rearrangement links TRBV19 to TRBJ1-2, with D maybe TRBD1 (5 bases). Deletions cut 3 bases from V and 7 bases from J, with 18 bases between. Germline V gene sequence: CDR1 LNHDA, CDR2 SQIVND (reference sequence). This CDR3 comprises 15 residues. The DNA of the CDR3 is TGTGCCAGTAGTATCGCGCCCCCCACCGGGGGTGGCTACACCTTC. It yields the protein CASSIAPPTGGGYTF.

This chain links TRBV4-3 with TRBJ1-5; the match to TRBD1 covers 7 bases. The CDR3 consists of 15 residues. After removal of 0 bases from V and 3 bases from J, the junction contained 2 bases not matched to a gene. Germline-derived CDR1 and CDR2 are LGHNA and YSLEER. The CDR3 nucleotides are TGCGCCAGCAGCCAAGAGGACAGGCACAATCAGCCCCAGCATTTT. Amino acids: CASSQEDRHNQPQHF.

The chain couples TRBV30 to TRBJ2-2; D is possibly TRBD1 (6 bases). Deletions cut 4 bases from V and 6 bases from J, with 9 bases between. Germline assignment: CDR1 GTSNPN and CDR2 SVGIG (reference sequence). The CDR3 covers 12 residues. The CDR3 here is CAWTRGAGELFF. DNA of the CDR3: TGTGCCTGGACCAGGGGAGCCGGGGAGCTGTTTTTT.

The chain is built from TRBV6-5 and TRBJ2-1; tentatively, D is TRBD2 (6 bases). V gave up 0 bases and J gave up 15 bases, with 15 bases separating them. CDR3 length equals 13 residues. CDR1 and CDR2 from the germline V gene are MNHEY and SVGAGI. CDR3 loop: CASSYSGGIEPFF. The CDR3 bases are TGTGCCAGCAGTTACTCTGGGGGGATTGAACCGTTCTTC.

V gene TRBV29-1 combines with J gene TRBJ2-7, with 15 bases fitting TRBD2. Germline-derived CDR1 and CDR2 are SQVTM and ANQGSEA. With V trimmed by 6 bases and J by 5 bases, 14 bases remained unmatched. This CDR3 has 17 amino acids. The CDR3 DNA sequence: TGCAGCGTCGCCCGAGGGACTAGCGGGAGGCTTGGGAACGAGCAGTACTTC. Residues: CSVARGTSGRLGNEQYF.

The rearrangement uses TRBV23-1 and TRBJ2-1; TRBD1 is a possible D gene (6 bases). TRBV23-1 is an ORF; its function is uncertain. Between the trimmed V and J ends, which lost 3 bases and 12 bases, there was a span of 9 bases. CDR3 length: 11 amino acids. The CDR3 sequence: CASSHGRGQFF. The CDR3 DNA follows: TGCGCCAGCAGTCACGGCAGGGGGCAGTTCTTC.

The rearrangement uses TRBV5-1 and TRBJ2-1; 7 nucleotides line up with TRBD2. The length of the CDR3 is 17 residues. Germline V lookup: CDR1 SGHRS, CDR2 YFSETQ. With V trimmed by 4 bases and J by 8 bases, 18 bases remained unmatched. The CDR3 DNA follows: TGCGCCAGCAGCGGGGCGGCTAGCGGAGGCCCTATATATGAGCAGTTCTTC. This translates into CASSGAASGGPIYEQFF.

This rearrangement joins TRBV6-1 to TRBJ1-6; D is unresolved. The CDR3 runs 16 residues. CDR1 and CDR2 from the germline V gene are MNHNS and SASEGT. Trimming stripped 1 base from V and 7 bases from J, with 14 bases between. The CDR3: CASSEGYGLGNSPLHF. As DNA, the CDR3 is TGTGCCAGCAGTGAAGGGTACGGACTCGGGAATTCACCCCTCCACTTT.

The chain recombines TRBV6-5 with TRBJ2-5; possibly TRBD2 for D (5 bases). Trimming stripped 1 base from V and 5 bases from J, with 14 bases between. The V gene's germline CDR1 is MNHEY and CDR2 SVGAGI. The CDR3 sequence is 15 residues long. This CDR3 is CASSYLARPPETQYF. DNA for the CDR3: TGTGCCAGCAGTTACTTAGCGCGACCCCCCGAGACCCAGTACTTC.

The CDR3 region has the DNA TGTGCCAGCAGCTTCAGTGGCGGGGGACGCACAGATACGCAGTATTTT. It encodes CASSFSGGGRTDTQYF. The chain joins TRBV11-2 to TRBJ2-3; 7 bases line up with TRBD2. The V and J ends lost 3 bases and 1 base, in that order; junction bases with no gene match: 7. CDR3 length: 16 residues. The V gene's germline CDR1 is SGHAT and CDR2 FQNNGV.

The CDR3, as DNA: TGCAGCGTTGAAGTGGCTAGCGGGAGCTCCTACGAGCAGTACTTC. The encoded protein is CSVEVASGSSYEQYF. The V and J genes are TRBV29-1 and TRBJ2-7; 10 bases are a match to TRBD2. With V trimmed by 1 base and J by 0 bases, 3 bases remained unmatched. Germline CDR1 and CDR2: SQVTM and ANQGSEA. The CDR3 totals 15 residues.

The CDR3 here is CASSQDATGSNQPQHF. The CDR3, as DNA: TGCGCCAGCAGCCAAGATGCGACAGGTAGCAATCAGCCCCAGCATTTT. The chain joins TRBV4-1 to TRBJ1-5; tentatively, D is TRBD1 (6 bases). Germline loops: CDR1 MGHRA, CDR2 YSYEKL. This CDR3 spans 16 amino acids. V was shortened by 0 bases and J by 0 bases, with 9 bases between the two germline ends.